The TCR beta chain described here comes from a study of identifying expanded T cells in peripheral blood. Collection occurred without any documented infections or immune events in donors. Clones were sequenced by immunoSEQ multiplex PCR, and TCRdb holds only the in-frame ones, with some missing. The repertoire holds approximately 57,000 clones, with more than 70% as singletons. Trimming removed 1 base from V and 0 bases from J, with 7 bases in between. The CDR3 has 14 amino acids. Germline V gives CDR1 SGDLS, CDR2 YYNGEE. Sequences were obtained from blood. This receptor was identified in a person aged 18 to 75 in good health. The V call is TRBV9, the J call TRBJ1-2; no clear D gene. CDR3 coding DNA: TGTGCCAGCAGCGTATACACTTCTAACTATGGCTACACCTTC. Translation gives CASSVYTSNYGYTF.